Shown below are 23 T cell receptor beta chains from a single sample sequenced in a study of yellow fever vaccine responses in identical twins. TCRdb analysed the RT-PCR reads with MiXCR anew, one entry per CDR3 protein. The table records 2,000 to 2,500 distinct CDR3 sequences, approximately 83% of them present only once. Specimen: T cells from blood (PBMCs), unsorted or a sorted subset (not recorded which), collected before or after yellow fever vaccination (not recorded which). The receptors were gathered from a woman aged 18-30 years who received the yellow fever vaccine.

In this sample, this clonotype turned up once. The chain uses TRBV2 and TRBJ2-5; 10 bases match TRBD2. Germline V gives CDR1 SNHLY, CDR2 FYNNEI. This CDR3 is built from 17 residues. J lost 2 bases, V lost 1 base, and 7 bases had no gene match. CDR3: CASSEGVSGGLQETQYF. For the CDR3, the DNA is TGTGCCAGCAGTGAAGGAGTTAGCGGGGGGTTACAAGAGACCCAGTACTTC.

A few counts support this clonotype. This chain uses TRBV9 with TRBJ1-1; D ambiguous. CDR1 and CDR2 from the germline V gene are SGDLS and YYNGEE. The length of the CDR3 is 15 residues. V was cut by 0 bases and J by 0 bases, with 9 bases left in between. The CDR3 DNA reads TGTGCCAGCAGCGTAGTTTCAGCTATGAACACTGAAGCTTTCTTT. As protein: CASSVVSAMNTEAFF.

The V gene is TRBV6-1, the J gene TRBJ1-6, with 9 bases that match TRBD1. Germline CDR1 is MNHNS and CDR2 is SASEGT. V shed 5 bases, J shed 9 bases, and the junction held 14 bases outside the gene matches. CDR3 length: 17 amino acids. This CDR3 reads CASSPSTGGFLGSPLHF. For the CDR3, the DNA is TGTGCCAGCAGTCCATCGACAGGGGGGTTCTTGGGTTCACCCCTCCACTTT.

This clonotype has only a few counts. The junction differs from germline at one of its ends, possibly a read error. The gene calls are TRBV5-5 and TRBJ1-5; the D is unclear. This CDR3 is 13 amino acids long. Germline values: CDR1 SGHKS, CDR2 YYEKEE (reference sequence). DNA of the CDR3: TGTGCCAGCAGCTTGGGACCTAAGGAGCCCCAGGATTTT. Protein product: CASSLGPKEPQDF.

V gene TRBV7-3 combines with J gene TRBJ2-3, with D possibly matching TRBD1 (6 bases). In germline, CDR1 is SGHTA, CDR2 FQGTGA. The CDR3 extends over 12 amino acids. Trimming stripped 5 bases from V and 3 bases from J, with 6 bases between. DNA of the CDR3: TGTGCCAGCAGCCAGGGGACAGATACGCAGTATTTT. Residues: CASSQGTDTQYF.

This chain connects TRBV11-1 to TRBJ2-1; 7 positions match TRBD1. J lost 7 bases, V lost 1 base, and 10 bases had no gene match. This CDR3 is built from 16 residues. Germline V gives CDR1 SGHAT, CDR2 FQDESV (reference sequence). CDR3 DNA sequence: TGTGCCAGCAGCTTAGACCCGGGACAGTGGAAGAATGAGCAGTTCTTC. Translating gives CASSLDPGQWKNEQFF.

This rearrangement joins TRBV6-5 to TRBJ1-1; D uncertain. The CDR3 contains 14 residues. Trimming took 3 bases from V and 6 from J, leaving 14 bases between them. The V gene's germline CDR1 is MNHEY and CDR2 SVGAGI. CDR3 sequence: CASSYGRAAPEAFF. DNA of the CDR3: TGTGCCAGCAGTTATGGGAGGGCCGCCCCTGAAGCTTTCTTT.

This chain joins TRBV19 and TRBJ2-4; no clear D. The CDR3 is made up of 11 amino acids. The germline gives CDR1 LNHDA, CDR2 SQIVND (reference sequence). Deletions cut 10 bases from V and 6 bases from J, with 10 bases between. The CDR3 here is CATGEANIQYF. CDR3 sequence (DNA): TGTGCCACCGGAGAGGCAAACATTCAGTACTTC.

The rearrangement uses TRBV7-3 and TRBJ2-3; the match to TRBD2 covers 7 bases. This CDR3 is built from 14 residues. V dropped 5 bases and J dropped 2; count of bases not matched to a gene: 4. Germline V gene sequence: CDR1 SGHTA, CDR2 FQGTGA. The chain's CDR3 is CASSLQRDTDTQYF. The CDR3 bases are TGTGCCAGCAGCCTACAGCGGGACACAGATACGCAGTATTTT.

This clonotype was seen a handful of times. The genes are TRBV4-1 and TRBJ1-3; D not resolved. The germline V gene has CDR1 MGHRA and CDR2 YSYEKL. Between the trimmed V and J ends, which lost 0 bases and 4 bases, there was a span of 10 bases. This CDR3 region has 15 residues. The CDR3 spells CASSQEEAGGNTIYF. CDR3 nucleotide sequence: TGCGCCAGCAGCCAAGAAGAGGCTGGGGGAAACACCATATATTTT.

The CDR3 spells CASSLSGITQNTIYF. The CDR3 coding sequence is TGTGCCAGCAGTTTATCAGGAATTACTCAAAACACCATATATTTT. The V gene is TRBV28, the J gene TRBJ1-3; D remains ambiguous. Trimming removed 1 base at V and 6 bases at J, with 13 bases between. The CDR3 sequence is 15 residues long. The germline V gene has CDR1 MDHEN and CDR2 SYDVKM.

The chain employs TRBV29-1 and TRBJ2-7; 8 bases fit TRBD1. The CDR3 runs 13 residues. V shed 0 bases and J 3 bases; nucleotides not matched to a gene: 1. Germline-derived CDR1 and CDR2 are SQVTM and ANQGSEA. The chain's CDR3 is CSVEEDRGYEQYF. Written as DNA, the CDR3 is TGCAGCGTTGAAGAAGACAGGGGCTACGAGCAGTACTTC.

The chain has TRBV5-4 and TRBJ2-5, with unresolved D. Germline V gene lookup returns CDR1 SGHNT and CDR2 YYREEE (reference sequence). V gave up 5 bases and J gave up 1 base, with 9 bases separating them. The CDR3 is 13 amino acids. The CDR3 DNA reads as TGTGCCAGCAGTTCCAAACCCCAAGAGACCCAGTACTTC. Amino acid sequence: CASSSKPQETQYF.

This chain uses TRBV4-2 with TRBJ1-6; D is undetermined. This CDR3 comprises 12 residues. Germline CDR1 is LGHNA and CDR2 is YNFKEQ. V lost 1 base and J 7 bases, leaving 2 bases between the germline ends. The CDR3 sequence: CASSQVNSPLHF. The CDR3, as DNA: TGTGCCAGCAGCCAAGTAAATTCACCCCTCCACTTT.

DNA for the CDR3: TGTGCCAGCAGCTTGGTGACTAGTGGCGAGCAGTACTTC. Protein sequence: CASSLVTSGEQYF. The chain couples TRBV5-6 to TRBJ2-7; maybe TRBD2 (6 bases). Germline values: CDR1 SGHDT, CDR2 YYEEEE. The CDR3 extends over 13 amino acids. Trimming shortened V by 0 bases and J by 6 bases, and 10 bases separated the two germline ends.

CDR3 in DNA: TGTGCCAGCAGTTACTCTATCGGAATGTATAATTCACCCCTCCACTTT. The encoded protein is CASSYSIGMYNSPLHF. The chain is built from TRBV6-5 and TRBJ1-6; D gene ambiguous. V was shortened by 0 bases and J by 4 bases, with 10 bases between the two germline ends. The CDR3 runs to 16 residues. CDR1 is MNHEY and CDR2 is SVGAGI in the germline V gene.

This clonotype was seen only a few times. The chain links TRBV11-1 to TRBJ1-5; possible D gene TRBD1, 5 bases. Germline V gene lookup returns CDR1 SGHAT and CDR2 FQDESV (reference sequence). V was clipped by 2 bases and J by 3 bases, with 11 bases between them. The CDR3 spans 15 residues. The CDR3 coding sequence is TGTGCCAGCAGCTTAAACAGTGGGGCCAATCAGCCCCAGCATTTT. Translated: CASSLNSGANQPQHF.

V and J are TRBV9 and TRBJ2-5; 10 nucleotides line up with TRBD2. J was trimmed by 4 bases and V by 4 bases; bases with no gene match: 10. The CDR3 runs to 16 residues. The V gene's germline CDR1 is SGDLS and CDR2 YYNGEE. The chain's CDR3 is CASSPKTSGLGETQYF. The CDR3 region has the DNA TGTGCCAGCAGCCCCAAGACTAGCGGGTTGGGAGAGACCCAGTACTTC.

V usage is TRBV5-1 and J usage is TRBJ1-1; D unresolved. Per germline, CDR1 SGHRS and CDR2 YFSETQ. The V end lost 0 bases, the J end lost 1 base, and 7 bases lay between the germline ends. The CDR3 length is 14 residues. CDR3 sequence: CASSLAATNTEAFF. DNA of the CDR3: TGCGCCAGCAGCTTGGCCGCTACGAACACTGAAGCTTTCTTT.

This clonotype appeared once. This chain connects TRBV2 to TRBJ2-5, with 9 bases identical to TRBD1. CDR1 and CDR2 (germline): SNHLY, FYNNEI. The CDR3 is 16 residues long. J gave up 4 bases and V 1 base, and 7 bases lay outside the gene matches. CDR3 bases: TGTGCCAGCAGTGAAGGAATGACAGGGGGTCTAGAGACCCAGTACTTC. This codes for CASSEGMTGGLETQYF.

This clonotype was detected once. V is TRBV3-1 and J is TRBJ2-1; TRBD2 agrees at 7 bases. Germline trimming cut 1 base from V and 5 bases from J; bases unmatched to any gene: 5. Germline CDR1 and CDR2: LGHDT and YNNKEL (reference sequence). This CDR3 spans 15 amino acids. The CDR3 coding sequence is TGTGCCAGCAGCCAAGGGACTAGTCTCCACAATGAGCAGTTCTTC. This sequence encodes CASSQGTSLHNEQFF.

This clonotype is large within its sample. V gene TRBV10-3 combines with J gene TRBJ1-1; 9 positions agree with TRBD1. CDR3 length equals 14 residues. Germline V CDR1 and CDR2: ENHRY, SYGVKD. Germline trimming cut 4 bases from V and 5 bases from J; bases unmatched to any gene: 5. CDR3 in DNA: TGTGCCATCAGTGGGGGACAGGGTAAAACTGAAGCTTTCTTT. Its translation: CAISGGQGKTEAFF.

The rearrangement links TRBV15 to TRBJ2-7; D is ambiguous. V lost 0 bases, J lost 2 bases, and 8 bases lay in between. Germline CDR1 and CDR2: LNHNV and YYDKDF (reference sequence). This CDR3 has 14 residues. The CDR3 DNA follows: TGTGCCACCAGCAGAGATTACGTGACCTACGAGCAGTACTTC. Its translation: CATSRDYVTYEQYF.